The clone carrying this T cell receptor beta chain occurred a few times. Its target is not known. The sample comes from a study of cytomegalovirus exposure and HLA in healthy donors. The study's findings and limits: The authors enumerated 164 TCR beta chains as linked to cytomegalovirus. Later, an analysis found that common viral pathogens appeared to be linked with several of the most significant clusters.

Trimming shortened V by 2 bases and J by 0 bases, and 7 bases separated the two germline ends. This CDR3 has 15 residues. Germline V gives CDR1 MNHEY, CDR2 SVGAGI. The PCR contained 60 Vbeta and 13 Jbeta primers. Assay used: immunoSEQ multiplex PCR; TCRdb lists only in-frame clones, some missing. The profile shows roughly 150,000 clones, roughly four fifths of them singletons. The chain uses TRBV6-5 and TRBJ1-4; D ambiguous. Sequencing was done on a sample of PBMCs. This TCR derives from a male donor in good health and CMV-seropositive. Here the CDR3 reads CASSYNPATNEKLFF. The CDR3 DNA follows: TGTGCCAGCAGTTACAATCCAGCAACTAATGAAAAACTGTTTTTT.